This T cell receptor (beta chain) was documented in a study of cytomegalovirus exposure and HLA in healthy donors. Broader study findings: As confirmed in vitro, three CMV-associated chains were specific for CMV antigens.

A note on this clone: Its antigen is not known.

PCR primers comprised 60 Vbeta and 13 Jbeta primers. Profiling relied on immunoSEQ multiplex PCR, and the TCRdb table lists in-frame clones only, not all of them. This repertoire shows about 97,000 clones, roughly 85% found once; its top ten account for about 3.9%. This CDR3 is built from 16 residues. V was trimmed by 5 bases and J by 7 bases, leaving 23 bases between them. Germline V lookup: CDR1 MNHEY, CDR2 SMNVEV (reference sequence). Sequencing was done on a sample of PBMCs. This clonotype originated in a man aged 25 to 40 in good health and CMV-seronegative. The chain uses TRBV27 and TRBJ1-2, with a weak D call TRBD1 (5 bases). CDR3 DNA: TGTGCCAGCAGTCAAGTGGGACTGACGCGTAGGGGTGGCTACACCTTC. This translates into CASSQVGLTRRGGYTF.